This T cell receptor beta chain appears in the sequencing data of a study of cytomegalovirus exposure and HLA in healthy donors. Vbeta (60) and Jbeta (13) primers were used in the PCR. Libraries were prepared by immunoSEQ multiplex PCR; TCRdb keeps only in-frame clonotypes and omits some of them. The data show some 140,000 clones, roughly 80% seen once. Per the germline V gene, CDR1 is MDHEN and CDR2 is SYDVKM. This CDR3 has 21 residues. The germline V and J ends were trimmed by 3 bases and 0 bases, with 24 bases remaining between them. Sequencing was done on a sample of PBMCs. The rearrangement joins TRBV28 to TRBJ2-6; D might be TRBD1 (5 bases). The sequence came from a woman between 40 and 55 years old in good health and CMV-seronegative. CDR3 DNA sequence: TGTGCCAGCAGTTTCCCAACGGCCAGGGCCGGGCCCAGCTCTGGGGCCAACGTCCTGACTTTC. Its translation: CASSFPTARAGPSSGANVLTF. The variable domain in full, with the rest retrieved from reference TRBV28 and TRBJ2-6, is DVKVTQSSRYLVKRTGEKVFLECVQDMDHENMFWYRQDPGLGLRLIYFSYDVKMKEKGDIPEGYSVSREKKERFSLILESASTNQTSMYLCASSFPTARAGPSSGANVLTFGAGSRLTVL.